Listed below are T cell receptor delta chains from one sample, sequenced in a study of Vδ1+ human thymocytes. TCRdb called clones from the multiplex PCR reads again using CATT. The sample shows about 55,000 delta-chain clones, about 16% of them seen only once. The material sequenced was Vdelta1+ gamma-delta thymocytes from the thymus. These receptors came from a boy younger than two who had congenital heart surgery. The CDR3 runs from the conserved cysteine through the conserved F or W.

>TRDV1|TRDJ1
CALGELEPTGWGIIVADKLIF
>TRDV1|TRDJ1
CALGLYSWGSEDLYTDKLIF
>TRDV1|TRDJ1
CALGVPAFSLLGGFNTDKLIF
>TRDV1|TRDJ1
CALGELVPLLEDTTGTDKLIF
>TRDV1|TRDJ1
CALGSLGPRRYTDKLIF
>TRDV1|TRDJ1
CALDKIGPTGGYYRSTDKLIF
>TRDV1|TRDJ1
CALGPYFLPNILGDTLGFTDKLIF
>TRDV1|TRDJ1
CALGELSSIYTDKLIF
>TRDV1|TRDJ1
CALGELPGVLGDNRYYTDKLIF
>TRDV2|TRDJ1
CACVNGGYPSPDKLIF
>TRDV2|TRDJ1
CACGLLGFTDKLIF
>TRDV1|TRDJ1
CALGEVWACDPTDKLIF
>TRDV2|TRDJ1
CACDTGIVPWGICLITDKLIF
>TRDV1|TRDJ1
CALGECRRRAGGYSTDKLIF
>TRDV1|TRDJ1
CALGGLTPRPPITDKLIF
>TRDV1|TRDJ1
CALGELGHQRILGDNWGKLIF
>TRAV29/DV5|TRDJ2
CAATSYTYTGAALTAQLFF
>TRDV1|TRDJ1
CALGELGVRRTGGRIYTDKLIF
>TRDV1|TRDJ1
CALGLRTGGCTDKLIF
>TRDV1|TRDJ1
CALGELARLPGDTDKLIF
>TRDV1|TRDJ1
CALGEPHFGTYWGTATDKLIF
>TRDV1|TRDJ1
CALGRLPQLLGGRRLSDKLIF
>TRDV1|TRDJ1
CALGEFPPSYGGYTTDKLIF
>TRDV1|TRDJ1
CALGVFSRLHPPRLIF
>TRDV1|TRDJ1
CALGERNSYVDSGGFIDKLIF
>TRDV1|TRDJ1
CALGELPRASSEYWGIRYTDKLIF
>TRDV1|TRDJ1
CALGEPFRPYWGIREEFTDKLIF
>TRDV1|TRDJ1
CALGEFAIWGPGPYTDKLIF
>TRDV1|TRDJ1
CALGNPCQLGGIRSFDADKLIF
>TRDV1|TRDJ1
CALGQRFPYTFCCYTDKLIF
>TRDV1|TRDJ1
CALGDSAYWGMRLIF
>TRDV1|TRDJ1
CALGLPSYGTFREGDWYTDKLIF